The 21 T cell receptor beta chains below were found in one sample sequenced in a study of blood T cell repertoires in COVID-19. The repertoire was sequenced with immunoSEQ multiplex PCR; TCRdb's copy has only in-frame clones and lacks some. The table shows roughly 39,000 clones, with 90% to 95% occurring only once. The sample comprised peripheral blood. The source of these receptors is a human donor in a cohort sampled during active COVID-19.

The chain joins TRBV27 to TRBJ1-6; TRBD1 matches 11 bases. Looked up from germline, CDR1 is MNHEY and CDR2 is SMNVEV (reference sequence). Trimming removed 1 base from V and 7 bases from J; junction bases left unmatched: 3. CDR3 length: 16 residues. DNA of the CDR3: TGTGCCAGCAGTTTATGGACAGGGGGCGGAAATTCACCCCTCCACTTT. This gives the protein CASSLWTGGGNSPLHF.

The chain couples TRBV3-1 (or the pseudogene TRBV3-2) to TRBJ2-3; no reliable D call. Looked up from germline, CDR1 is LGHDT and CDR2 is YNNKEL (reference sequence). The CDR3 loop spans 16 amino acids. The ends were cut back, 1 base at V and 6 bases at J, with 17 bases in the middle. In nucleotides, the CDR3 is TGTGCCAGCAGCCAAGGGCAGCTAGTCGGTTGGGATACGCAGTATTTT. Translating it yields CASSQGQLVGWDTQYF.

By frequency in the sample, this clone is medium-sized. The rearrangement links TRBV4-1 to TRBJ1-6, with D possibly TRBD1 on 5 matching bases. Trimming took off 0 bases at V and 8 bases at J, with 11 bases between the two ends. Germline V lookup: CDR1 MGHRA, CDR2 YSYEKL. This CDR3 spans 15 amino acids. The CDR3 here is CASSQDWGEYSPLHF. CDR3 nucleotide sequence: TGCGCCAGCAGCCAAGATTGGGGGGAGTATTCACCCCTCCACTTT.

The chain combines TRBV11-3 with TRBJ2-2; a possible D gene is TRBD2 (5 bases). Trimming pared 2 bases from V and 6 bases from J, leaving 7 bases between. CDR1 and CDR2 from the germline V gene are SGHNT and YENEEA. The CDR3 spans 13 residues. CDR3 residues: CASSLSEAGELFF. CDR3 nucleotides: TGTGCCAGCAGCTTATCGGAGGCCGGGGAGCTGTTTTTT. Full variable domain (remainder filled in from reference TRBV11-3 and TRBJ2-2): EAGVVQSPRYKIIEKKQPVAFWCNPISGHNTLYWYLQNLGQGPELLIRYENEEAVDDSQLPKDRFSAERLKGVDSTLKIQPAELGDSAVYLCASSLSEAGELFFGEGSRLTVL.

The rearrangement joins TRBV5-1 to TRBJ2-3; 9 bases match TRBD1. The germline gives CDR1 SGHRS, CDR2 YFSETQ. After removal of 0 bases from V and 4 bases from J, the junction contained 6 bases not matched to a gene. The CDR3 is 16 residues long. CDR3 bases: TGCGCCAGCAGCTTGGACGGACAGGGGTGGGCAGATACGCAGTATTTT. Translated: CASSLDGQGWADTQYF.

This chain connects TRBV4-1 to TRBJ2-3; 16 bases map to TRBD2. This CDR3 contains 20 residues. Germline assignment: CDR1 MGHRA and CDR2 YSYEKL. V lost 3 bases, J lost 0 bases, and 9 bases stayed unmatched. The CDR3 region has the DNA TGCGCCAGCAGCCATCCGGGACTAGCGGGAGGGCCTAGGAGCACAGATACGCAGTATTTT. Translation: CASSHPGLAGGPRSTDTQYF.

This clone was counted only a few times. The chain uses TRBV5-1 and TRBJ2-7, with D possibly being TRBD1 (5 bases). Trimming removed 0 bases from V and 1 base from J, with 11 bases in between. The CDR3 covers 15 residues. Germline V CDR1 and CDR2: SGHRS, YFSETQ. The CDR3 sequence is CASSLEQGLSYEQYF. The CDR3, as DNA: TGCGCCAGCAGCTTGGAGCAGGGTCTGTCCTACGAGCAGTACTTC.

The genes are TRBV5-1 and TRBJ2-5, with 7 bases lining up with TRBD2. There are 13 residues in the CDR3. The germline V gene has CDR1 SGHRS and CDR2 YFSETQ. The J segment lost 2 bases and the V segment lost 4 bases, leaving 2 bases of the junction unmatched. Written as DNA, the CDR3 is TGCGCCAGCAGCGGCGGGGGACAAGAGACCCAGTACTTC. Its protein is CASSGGGQETQYF.

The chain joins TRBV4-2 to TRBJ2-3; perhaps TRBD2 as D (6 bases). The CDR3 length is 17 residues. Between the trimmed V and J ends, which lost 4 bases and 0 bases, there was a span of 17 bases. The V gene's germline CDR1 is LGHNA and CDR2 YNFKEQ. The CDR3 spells CASSRGAAGLSTDTQYF. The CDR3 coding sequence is TGTGCCAGCAGCCGAGGCGCAGCGGGCTTAAGCACAGATACGCAGTATTTT.

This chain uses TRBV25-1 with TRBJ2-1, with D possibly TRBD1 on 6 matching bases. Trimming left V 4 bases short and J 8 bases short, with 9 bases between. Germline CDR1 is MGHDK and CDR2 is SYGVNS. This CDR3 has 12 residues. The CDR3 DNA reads TGTGCCAGCAGTGCACAGGGCTATGAGCAGTTCTTC. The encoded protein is CASSAQGYEQFF.

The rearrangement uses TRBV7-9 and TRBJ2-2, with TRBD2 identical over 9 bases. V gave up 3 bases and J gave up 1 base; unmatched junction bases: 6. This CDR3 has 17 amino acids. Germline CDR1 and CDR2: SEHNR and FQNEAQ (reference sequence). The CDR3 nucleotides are TGTGCCAGCAGCTTTCCGGTAGCGGGAGAGAACACCGGGGAGCTGTTTTTT. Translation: CASSFPVAGENTGELFF.

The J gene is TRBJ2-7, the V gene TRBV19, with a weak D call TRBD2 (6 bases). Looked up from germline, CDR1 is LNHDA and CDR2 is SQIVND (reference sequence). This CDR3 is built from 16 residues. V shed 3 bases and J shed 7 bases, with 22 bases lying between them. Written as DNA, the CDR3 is TGTGCCAGTAGTATGTCCGTTGGCGGGGCCTTAGGGGAGCAGTACTTC. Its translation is CASSMSVGGALGEQYF.

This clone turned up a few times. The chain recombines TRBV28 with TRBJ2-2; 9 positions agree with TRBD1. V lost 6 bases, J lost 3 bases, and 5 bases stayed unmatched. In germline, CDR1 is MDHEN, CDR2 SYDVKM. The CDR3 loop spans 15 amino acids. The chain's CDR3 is CASSSGQGHTGELFF. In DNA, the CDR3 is TGTGCCAGCAGCTCGGGACAGGGACACACCGGGGAGCTGTTTTTT.

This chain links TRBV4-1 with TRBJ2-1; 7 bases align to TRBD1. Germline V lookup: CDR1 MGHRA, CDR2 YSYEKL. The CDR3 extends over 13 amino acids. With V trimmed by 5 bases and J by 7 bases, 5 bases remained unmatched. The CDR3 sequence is CASSTDRANEQFF. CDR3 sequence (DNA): TGCGCCAGCAGCACCGACAGGGCTAATGAGCAGTTCTTC.

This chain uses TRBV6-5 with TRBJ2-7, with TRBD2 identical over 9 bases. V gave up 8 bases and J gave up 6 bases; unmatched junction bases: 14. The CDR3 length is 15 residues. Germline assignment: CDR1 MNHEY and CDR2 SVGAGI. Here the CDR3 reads CASALGAGGLSEQYF. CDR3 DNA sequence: TGTGCCAGCGCCCTCGGGGCGGGGGGGCTCTCCGAGCAGTACTTC.

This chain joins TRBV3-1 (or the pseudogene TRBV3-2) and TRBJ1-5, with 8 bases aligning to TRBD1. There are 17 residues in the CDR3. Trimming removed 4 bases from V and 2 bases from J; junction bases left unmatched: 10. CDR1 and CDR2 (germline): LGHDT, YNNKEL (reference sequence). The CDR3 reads CASSPPRAGGGNQPQHF. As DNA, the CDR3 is TGTGCCAGCAGCCCCCCCAGGGCAGGGGGCGGCAATCAGCCCCAGCATTTT.

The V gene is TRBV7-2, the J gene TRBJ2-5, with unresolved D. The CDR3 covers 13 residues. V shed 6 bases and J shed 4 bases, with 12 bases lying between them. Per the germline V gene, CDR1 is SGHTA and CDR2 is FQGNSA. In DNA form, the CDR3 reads TGTGCCAGCAGTTTCGGCGGCGGAGAGACCCAGTACTTC. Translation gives CASSFGGGETQYF.

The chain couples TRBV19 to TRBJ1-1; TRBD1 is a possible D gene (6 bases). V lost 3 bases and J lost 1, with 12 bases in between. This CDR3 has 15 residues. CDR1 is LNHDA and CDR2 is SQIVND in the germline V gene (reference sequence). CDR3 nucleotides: TGTGCCAGTAGTATGGGGGCTGGGTGGAACACTGAAGCTTTCTTT. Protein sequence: CASSMGAGWNTEAFF.

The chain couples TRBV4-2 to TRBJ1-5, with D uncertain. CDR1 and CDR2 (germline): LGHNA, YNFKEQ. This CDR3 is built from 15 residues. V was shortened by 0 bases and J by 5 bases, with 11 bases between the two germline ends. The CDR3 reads CASSQDAASDQPQHF. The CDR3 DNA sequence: TGTGCCAGCAGCCAAGATGCGGCCTCGGATCAGCCCCAGCATTTT.

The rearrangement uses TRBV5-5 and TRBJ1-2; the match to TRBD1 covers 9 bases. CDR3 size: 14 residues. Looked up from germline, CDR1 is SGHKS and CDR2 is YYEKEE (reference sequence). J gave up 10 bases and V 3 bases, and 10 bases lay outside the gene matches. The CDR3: CASSSEQGADLYTF. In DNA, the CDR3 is TGTGCCAGCAGCTCCGAACAGGGGGCAGATCTCTACACCTTC.

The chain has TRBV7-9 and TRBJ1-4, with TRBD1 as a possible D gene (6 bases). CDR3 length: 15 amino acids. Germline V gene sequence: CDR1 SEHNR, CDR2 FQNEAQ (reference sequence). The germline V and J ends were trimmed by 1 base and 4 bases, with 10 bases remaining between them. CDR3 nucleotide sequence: TGTGCCAGCAGCTTAGAGACAGGCCTTAATGAAAAACTGTTTTTT. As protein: CASSLETGLNEKLFF.